These T cell receptor beta chains were read from a single sample in a study of shared clonotypes between healthy human individuals. Using immunoSEQ multiplex PCR, the repertoire was profiled, and TCRdb retains in-frame clones only, with some absent. Of some 2,500,000 clones listed, approximately 93% are singletons. Material: naive CD4+ T cells from PBMCs. Receptor source: a man aged 18 to 30 in good health. Some clones in this sample may be carry-over from other donors' samples. CDR3s include the opening cysteine and the closing phenylalanine or tryptophan. D genes are given only for firm matches. Clone size is shown for a subset of rows, as once, few, many or a class of expanded clone.

TRBJ1-5 NA NA TRBV7-9 TGTGCCAGCAGCTTATCCCCCACGCCGTATAGCAATCAGCCCCAGCATTTT CASSLSPTPYSNQPQHF
TRBJ2-5 TRBD2 NA TRBV20-1 TGCAGTGCTGGCCCCGGGACTAACCAGTACTTC CSAGPGTNQYF
TRBJ2-3 NA NA TRBV5-1 TGCGCCAGCAGCTTGGGAGTCCCTAGAGGGACAGATACGCAGTATTTT CASSLGVPRGTDTQYF
TRBJ2-5 NA NA TRBV5-1 TGCGCCAGCAGCCTGAGGACCGCGGAGACCCAGTACTTC CASSLRTAETQYF
TRBJ2-3 NA once TRBV4-2 TGTGCCAGCAGCCAGTCCGGGAGTACAGATACGCAGTATTTT CASSQSGSTDTQYF
TRBJ1-4 NA NA TRBV6-5 TGTGCCAGCAGTTACGTTGGTTTGGCCGCGGAACTGTTTTTT CASSYVGLAAELFF
TRBJ1-5 NA NA TRBV9 TGTGCCAGCAGCGTGGGGGGAGACAGAGCAAGCAATCAGCCCCAGCATTTT CASSVGGDRASNQPQHF
TRBJ2-7 NA NA TRBV18 TGTGCCAGCTCACCAGTCCGGGGTTGGTACGAGCAGTACTTC CASSPVRGWYEQYF
TRBJ1-5 NA NA TRBV7-9 TGTGCCAGCAGCTTAGGGAGAGGGGGGGGCGCGGGCAATCAGCCCCAGCATTTT CASSLGRGGGAGNQPQHF
TRBJ2-2 TRBD1 NA TRBV19 TGTGCCAGTAGTATGGGTCGGTACAGGGGAAAAACCGGGGAGCTGTTTTTT CASSMGRYRGKTGELFF
TRBJ2-1 NA NA TRBV11-2 TGTGCCAGCAGCTTAACCCTTGTCTACAATGAGCAGTTCTTC CASSLTLVYNEQFF
TRBJ2-7 NA NA TRBV7-9 TGTGCCAGCAGCTCTTTGACCCCTCCGTACGAGCAGTACTTC CASSSLTPPYEQYF
TRBJ1-4 NA NA TRBV2 TGTGCCAGCACCTACTTGAGGGGAACGAATGAAAAACTGTTTTTT CASTYLRGTNEKLFF
TRBJ2-7 NA NA TRBV4-1 TGCGCCAGCAGCCAAGTACCCACGGGCCAGAACGAGCAGTACTTC CASSQVPTGQNEQYF
TRBJ2-1 NA NA TRBV7-2 TGTGCCAGCAGCTTAGCCCCGACCTACAATGAGCAGTTCTTC CASSLAPTYNEQFF
TRBJ1-2 NA NA TRBV7-2 TGTGCCAGCAGCTTACGGTCCCAGGTCCCACAATTACCGGGCTACACCTTC CASSLRSQVPQLPGYTF
TRBJ1-4 TRBD1 NA TRBV4-1 TGCGCCAGCAGCGGCCAGGGGGCTCGAGAAAAACTGTTTTTT CASSGQGAREKLFF
TRBJ1-5 TRBD1 NA TRBV28 TGTGCCAGCAGTTTTTCGAGACAGGGAAATCATCAGCCCCAGCATTTT CASSFSRQGNHQPQHF
TRBJ1-1 NA NA TRBV30 TGTGCCTGGAGGGGGGCCCGGCTCCTGGGGACTGAAGCTTTCTTT CAWRGARLLGTEAFF
TRBJ2-3 NA NA TRBV5-6 TGTGCCAGCAGCTGGGGAGTCACAGATACGCAGTATTTT CASSWGVTDTQYF
TRBJ2-5 NA NA TRBV5-4 TGTGCCAGCAGCTTGCCGTTCGAGGAGACCCAGTACTTC CASSLPFEETQYF
TRBJ2-7 NA NA TRBV4-1 TGCGCCAGCAGCCTCTTGGGCGGATCCCCAACCTACGAGCAGTACTTC CASSLLGGSPTYEQYF
TRBJ1-2 TRBD1 NA TRBV14 TGTGCCAGCAGCCAGTCAGGGGGCTATGGCTACACCTTC CASSQSGGYGYTF
TRBJ2-7 TRBD2 NA TRBV28 TGTGCCAGCAGTGTGGGACTAGCGGGGACCGGGAACTTC CASSVGLAGTGNF
TRBJ1-4 NA NA TRBV5-1 TGCGCCAGCAGATTGATAGGGCTTACTAATGAAAAACTGTTTTTT CASRLIGLTNEKLFF
TRBJ2-1 TRBD2 NA TRBV9 TGTGCCAGCAGCGTGACTAGCGGGAGGGCCAATGAGCAGTTCTTC CASSVTSGRANEQFF
TRBJ1-1 NA once TRBV9 TGTGCCAGCAGCCCGGGACCGGCGAACACTGAAGCTTTCTTT CASSPGPANTEAFF
TRBJ2-6 NA NA TRBV19 TGTGCCAGTAGTGACCCCGGGGGCAGGTCTGGGGCCAACGTCCTGACTTTC CASSDPGGRSGANVLTF
TRBJ2-6 NA NA TRBV5-4 TGTGCCAGCAGCCTCGGGACCGGCACTGGGGCCAACGTCCTGACTTTC CASSLGTGTGANVLTF
TRBJ2-1 TRBD1 NA TRBV27 TGTGCCAGCAGTAGGGGACAGGGGCTGGGGAATGAGCAGTTCTTC CASSRGQGLGNEQFF
TRBJ1-1 TRBD1 NA TRBV19 TGTGCCAGTAGTATCCCAGACAGGGGGCTCCAGAACACTGAAGCTTTCTTT CASSIPDRGLQNTEAFF
TRBJ2-1 TRBD2 NA TRBV29-1 TGCAGCGTTGGGACTAGCGGGGTGTACAATGAGCAGTTCTTC CSVGTSGVYNEQFF
TRBJ2-2 TRBD2 NA TRBV28 TGTGCCAGCTCCTCGGGACTAGCGGGCACCGGGGAGCTGTTTTTT CASSSGLAGTGELFF
TRBJ2-1 TRBD2 NA TRBV28 TGTGCCAGCAGAGATGGTGGCGGGAGGCCGAACAATGAGCAGTTCTTC CASRDGGGRPNNEQFF
TRBJ2-1 TRBD2 NA TRBV6-6 TGTGCCACACACCGGGCTAGCGGGCAAAACAATGAGCAGTTCTTC CATHRASGQNNEQFF
TRBJ2-1 NA once TRBV4-1 TGCGCCAGCAGCCAAGGTCTAGCTAGCTCCTACAATGAGCAGTTCTTC CASSQGLASSYNEQFF
TRBJ1-3 TRBD1 once TRBV29-1 TGCAGCGTCGGACAGGGGGCGAGTGGAAACACCATATATTTT CSVGQGASGNTIYF
TRBJ2-1 TRBD2 NA TRBV25-1 TGTGCCAGCAGTTTAGCGGGGGGAAGCAATGAGCAGTTCTTC CASSLAGGSNEQFF
TRBJ2-7 TRBD1 NA TRBV9 TGTGCCAGCAGCGTAGATTCGGGTCAGGGGGCCTACGAGCAGTACTTC CASSVDSGQGAYEQYF
TRBJ2-7 NA NA TRBV10-2 TGCGCCAGCAGTGTCCAGGTCTCCTACGAGCAGTACTTC CASSVQVSYEQYF
TRBJ2-5 TRBD2 NA TRBV7-3 TGTGCCAGCAGCCGCGGACTAGCGGGAGGGGGGGACCAAGAGACCCAGTACTTC CASSRGLAGGGDQETQYF
TRBJ2-3 TRBD2 NA TRBV7-2 TGTGCCAGCAGACAACGGGGACTAGCGGGCACAGATACGCAGTATTTT CASRQRGLAGTDTQYF
TRBJ1-2 NA NA TRBV5-1 TGCGCCAGCAGCTTGGAATCGGCCGGTGGCTACACCTTC CASSLESAGGYTF
TRBJ2-7 TRBD2 NA TRBV28 TGTGCCAGCACGAGACTAGCGGGAGCCTACGAGCAGTACTTC CASTRLAGAYEQYF
TRBJ1-2 NA NA TRBV5-6 TGTGCCAGCAGCCGGCCCACACGGACTCGCGGAAGCTATGGCTACACCTTC CASSRPTRTRGSYGYTF
TRBJ2-2 TRBD2 NA TRBV5-6 TGTGCCAGCAGCTTACTAGCGGGACGTACCGGGGAGCTGTTTTTT CASSLLAGRTGELFF
TRBJ2-3 TRBD1 NA TRBV27 TGTGCCAGCAGTTGGGGGAGCAGGGGGACGCAGTATTTT CASSWGSRGTQYF
TRBJ1-4 TRBD1 NA TRBV6-5 TGTGCCAGCAGTGCCCCCGGGACAGGGTTGGTAAAACTGTTTTTT CASSAPGTGLVKLFF
TRBJ2-7 NA NA TRBV10-1 TGCGCCAGCGCTGGGGGGGCGTACGAGCAGTACTTC CASAGGAYEQYF
TRBJ1-3 TRBD1 NA TRBV6-1 TGTGCCAGCAGCGGACAGGGTCATAGAAACACCATATATTTT CASSGQGHRNTIYF
TRBJ1-3 NA NA TRBV2 TGTGCCAGCAGGGATACAGGCTCTGGAAACACCATATATTTT CASRDTGSGNTIYF
TRBJ2-2 NA NA TRBV11-1 TGTGCCAGCAGTACAGGGTACCTGGACACCGGGGAGCTGTTTTTT CASSTGYLDTGELFF